One sample yielded the 18 T cell receptor beta chains listed below, sequenced in a study of blood T cell repertoires in COVID-19. Sequenced by immunoSEQ multiplex PCR; TCRdb stores in-frame clones only, minus some. The sample lists around 270,000 clones, more than 90% occurring once. Input material: peripheral blood. These receptors were taken from a person aged 18 to 35 with COVID-19, enrolled during active disease.

V and J are TRBV18 and TRBJ2-3; 14 nucleotides match TRBD2. The trim removed 4 bases at V and 6 bases at J, leaving 12 bases unmatched. CDR3 length: 18 amino acids. Germline CDR1 and CDR2: KGHSH and LQKENI. CDR3 protein: CASSRNRLAGGLTDTQYF. CDR3 nucleotide sequence: TGTGCCAGCTCACGAAACCGACTAGCGGGAGGGCTGACGGATACGCAGTATTTT. Variable domain in full (rest from reference TRBV18 and TRBJ2-3): NAGVMQNPRHLVRRRGQEARLRCSPMKGHSHVYWYRQLPEEGLKFMVYLQKENIIDESGMPKERFSAEFPKEGPSILRIQQVVRGDSAAYFCASSRNRLAGGLTDTQYFGPGTRLTVL.

The chain is built from TRBV2 and TRBJ2-1; D call uncertain. The V and J ends lost 4 bases and 9 bases respectively, with 10 bases between them. Germline CDR1 reads SNHLY; CDR2 reads FYNNEI. CDR3 length: 12 amino acids. CDR3 sequence (DNA): TGTGCCAGCAGTGTCTACGGCGGTGAGCAGTTCTTC. The encoded protein is CASSVYGGEQFF. Filled out from reference TRBV2 and TRBJ2-1, the complete variable domain reads EPEVTQTPSHQVTQMGQEVILRCVPISNHLYFYWYRQILGQKVEFLVSFYNNEISEKSEIFDDQFSVERPDGSNFTLKIRSTKLEDSAMYFCASSVYGGEQFFGPGTRLTVL.

V gene TRBV5-3 combines with J gene TRBJ2-1; 9 nucleotides agree with TRBD2. TRBV5-3 is labeled an ORF, and its function is uncertain. V trimming: 3 bases; J trimming: 2 bases; junction bases outside the gene matches: 6. The CDR3 covers 16 residues. The CDR3 is CARSYLAGRTYNEQFF. The DNA of the CDR3 is TGTGCCAGAAGCTATCTAGCGGGAAGGACCTACAATGAGCAGTTCTTC.

The CDR3 here is CASSDDGTSGSNEQFF. Written as DNA, the CDR3 is TGTGCCAGCAGTGACGACGGGACTAGCGGGAGCAATGAGCAGTTCTTC. The gene calls are TRBV6-4 and TRBJ2-1; 14 bases are a match to TRBD2. The junction had 3 bases not matched to a gene; V was cut back by 2 bases and J by 6 bases. Germline V gives CDR1 MRHNA, CDR2 SNTAGT. This CDR3 comprises 16 residues.

The chain joins TRBV5-6 to TRBJ2-1; D perhaps matches TRBD1 (5 bases). V lost 4 bases and J lost 7, with 12 bases in between. CDR3 length: 13 amino acids. Germline V gene lookup returns CDR1 SGHDT and CDR2 YYEEEE. The CDR3 region has the DNA TGTGCCAGCAGCCTCCAGGGATGGAATGAGCAGTTCTTC. It encodes CASSLQGWNEQFF.

This clone showed up just once. The gene calls are TRBV6-1 and TRBJ2-5; TRBD1 might be the D (6 bases). The CDR3 runs 15 residues. Trimming removed 2 bases from V and 5 bases from J, with 15 bases in between. The germline V gene has CDR1 MNHNS and CDR2 SASEGT. CDR3 DNA sequence: TGTGCCAGCAGTGAAACTTTGACAGGCGGCGAGACCCAGTACTTC. Translated, it gives CASSETLTGGETQYF.

V and J are TRBV16 and TRBJ2-1, with 13 positions matching TRBD2. With 0 bases clipped from V and 6 bases from J, the junction kept 2 bases outside the gene matches. The germline V gene encodes CDR1 KGHSY and CDR2 FQNENV. This CDR3 contains 16 residues. This CDR3 reads CASSQSRTSGSNEQFF. As DNA, the CDR3 is TGTGCCAGCAGCCAATCTAGGACTAGCGGGAGCAATGAGCAGTTCTTC.

The chain is built from TRBV24-1 and TRBJ1-2; perhaps TRBD1 as D (6 bases). The length of the CDR3 is 15 residues. V lost 4 bases to trimming and J lost 3 bases, with 14 bases between them. Germline V gene data show CDR1 as KGHDR and CDR2 as SFDVKD. This chain's CDR3 is CATSDPRGGDYGYTF. In nucleotides, the CDR3 is TGTGCCACCAGTGACCCTAGGGGGGGAGACTATGGCTACACCTTC.

The table lists this clone with a count of one. The chain links TRBV6-1 to TRBJ2-7, with 10 bases aligning to TRBD1. This CDR3 has 15 amino acids. The V segment lost 0 bases and the J segment 1 base; nucleotides outside the gene matches: 0. Per the germline V gene, CDR1 is MNHNS and CDR2 is SASEGT. The CDR3 reads CASSEAGQGSYEQYF. The DNA of the CDR3 is TGTGCCAGCAGTGAAGCGGGACAGGGGTCCTACGAGCAGTACTTC.

The CDR3 protein is CASTDSTEAFF. CDR3 bases: TGTGCCAGTACGGACAGCACTGAAGCTTTCTTT. The chain joins TRBV19 to TRBJ1-1, with D tentatively TRBD1 (6 bases). Trimming removed 7 bases from V and 4 bases from J, with 7 bases in between. This CDR3 region has 11 residues. Germline assignment: CDR1 LNHDA and CDR2 SQIVND (reference sequence).

This clone was counted between two and nine times. The V and J genes are TRBV29-1 and TRBJ1-2, with D perhaps TRBD1 (6 bases). The V end was cut by 6 bases, the J end by 0 bases, with 26 bases between. CDR1 and CDR2 (germline): SQVTM, ANQGSEA. The CDR3 length is 18 residues. In DNA form, the CDR3 reads TGCAGCGTGAGGGGGAGTACGAGTCGAGGCGAGTCTAACTATGGCTACACCTTC. It yields the protein CSVRGSTSRGESNYGYTF.

This chain connects TRBV6-1 to TRBJ2-7; D uncertain. Germline CDR1 and CDR2: MNHNS and SASEGT. The V end was cut by 3 bases, the J end by 5 bases, with 5 bases between. This CDR3 has 11 residues. The CDR3 DNA reads as TGTGCCAGCAGTGATCTACACGAGCAGTACTTC. Translation gives CASSDLHEQYF.

The chain's CDR3 is CASSYAAENYGYTF. In DNA form, the CDR3 reads TGTGCCAGCAGTTACGCGGCGGAGAACTATGGCTACACCTTC. The V and J genes are TRBV6-5 and TRBJ1-2; no clear D. Germline values: CDR1 MNHEY, CDR2 SVGAGI. CDR3 length: 14 residues. V was cut by 2 bases and J by 2 bases, with 9 bases left in between.

This clone was seen once. The chain carries TRBV5-1 and TRBJ1-4, with a weak D call TRBD1 (5 bases). V was shortened by 2 bases and J by 7 bases, with 18 bases between the two germline ends. CDR3 length: 16 residues. Per the germline V gene, CDR1 is SGHRS and CDR2 is YFSETQ. CDR3 coding DNA: TGCGCCAGCAGCTTATTCAGGGCTGGTGATGGTGAAAAACTGTTTTTT. Protein sequence: CASSLFRAGDGEKLFF.

The chain uses TRBV4-1 and TRBJ2-7, with D tentatively TRBD1 (5 bases). This CDR3 region has 15 residues. Trimming took 0 bases from V and 0 from J, leaving 9 bases between them. The germline CDR1 and CDR2 sequences are MGHRA and YSYEKL. The CDR3 DNA sequence: TGCGCCAGCAGCCAAGATCAGGGATCCTCCTACGAGCAGTACTTC. Protein sequence: CASSQDQGSSYEQYF.

V and J are TRBV27 and TRBJ1-2; D ambiguous. The germline gives CDR1 MNHEY, CDR2 SMNVEV (reference sequence). V shed 6 bases and J shed 0 bases, with 5 bases lying between them. The CDR3 extends over 12 amino acids. CDR3 residues: CASSDSNYGYTF. Written as DNA, the CDR3 is TGTGCCAGCAGCGACTCTAACTATGGCTACACCTTC.

The CDR3 region is CASSLGAGEGDEQFF. CDR3 nucleotide sequence: TGTGCCAGCAGCTTGGGCGCGGGAGAGGGCGATGAGCAGTTCTTC. The V call is TRBV5-4, the J call TRBJ2-1; 7 nucleotides line up with TRBD2. This CDR3 has 15 amino acids. Germline values: CDR1 SGHNT, CDR2 YYREEE (reference sequence). The junction had 8 bases not matched to a gene; V was cut back by 0 bases and J by 8 bases.

The genes are TRBV2 and TRBJ2-1; 7 bases line up with TRBD1. The CDR3 has 11 residues. V shed 7 bases, J shed 8 bases, and the junction held 2 bases outside the gene matches. CDR1 and CDR2 from the germline V gene are SNHLY and FYNNEI. CDR3 nucleotide sequence: TGTGCCAGCATAACAGGGGATGAGCAGTTCTTC. Its protein product is CASITGDEQFF.